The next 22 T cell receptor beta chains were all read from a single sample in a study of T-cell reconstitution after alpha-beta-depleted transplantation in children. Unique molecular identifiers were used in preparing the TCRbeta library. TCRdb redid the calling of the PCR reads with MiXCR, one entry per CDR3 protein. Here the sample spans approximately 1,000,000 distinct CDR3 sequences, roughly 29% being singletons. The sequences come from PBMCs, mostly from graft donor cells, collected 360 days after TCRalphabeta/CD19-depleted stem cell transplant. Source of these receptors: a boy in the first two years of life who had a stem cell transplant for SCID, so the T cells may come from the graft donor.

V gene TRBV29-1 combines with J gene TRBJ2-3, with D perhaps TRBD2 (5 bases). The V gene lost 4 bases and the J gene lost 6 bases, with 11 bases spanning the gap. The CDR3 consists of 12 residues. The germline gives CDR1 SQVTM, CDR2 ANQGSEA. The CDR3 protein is CSVGRGEDTQYF. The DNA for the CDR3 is TGCAGCGTTGGACGTGGGGAGGATACGCAGTATTTT.

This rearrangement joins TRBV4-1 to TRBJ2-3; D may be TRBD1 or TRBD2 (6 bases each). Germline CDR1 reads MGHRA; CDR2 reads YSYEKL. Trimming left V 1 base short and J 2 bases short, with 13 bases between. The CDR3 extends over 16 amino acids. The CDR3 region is CASSQGWGAITDTQYF. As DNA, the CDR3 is TGCGCCAGCAGCCAAGGCTGGGGGGCTATCACAGATACGCAGTATTTT.

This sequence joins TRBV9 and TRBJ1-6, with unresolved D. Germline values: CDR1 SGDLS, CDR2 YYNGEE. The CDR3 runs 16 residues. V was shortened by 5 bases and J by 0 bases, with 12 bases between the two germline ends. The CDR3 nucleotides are TGTGCCAGCAGTTCAGGTGATAGCTCCTATAATTCACCCCTCCACTTT. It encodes CASSSGDSSYNSPLHF.

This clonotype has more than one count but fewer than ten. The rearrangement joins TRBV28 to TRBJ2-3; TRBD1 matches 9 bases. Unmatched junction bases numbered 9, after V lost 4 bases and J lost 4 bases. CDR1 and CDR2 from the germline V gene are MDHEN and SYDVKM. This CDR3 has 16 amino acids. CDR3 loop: CASSSPPGQGADTQYF. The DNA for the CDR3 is TGTGCCAGCAGTTCCCCTCCGGGACAGGGCGCAGATACGCAGTATTTT.

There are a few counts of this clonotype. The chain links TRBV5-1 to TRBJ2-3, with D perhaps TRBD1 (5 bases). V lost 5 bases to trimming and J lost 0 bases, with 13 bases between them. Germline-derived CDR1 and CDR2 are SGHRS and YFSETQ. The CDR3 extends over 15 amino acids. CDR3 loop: CASRGAVTSTDTQYF. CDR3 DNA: TGCGCCAGCAGAGGGGCAGTGACTAGCACAGATACGCAGTATTTT.

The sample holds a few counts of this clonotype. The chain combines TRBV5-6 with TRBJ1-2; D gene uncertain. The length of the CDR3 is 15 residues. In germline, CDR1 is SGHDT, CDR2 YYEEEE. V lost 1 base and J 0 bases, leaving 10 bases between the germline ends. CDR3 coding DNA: TGTGCCAGCAGCTTGCCATCCCAGGCTAACTATGGCTACACCTTC. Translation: CASSLPSQANYGYTF.

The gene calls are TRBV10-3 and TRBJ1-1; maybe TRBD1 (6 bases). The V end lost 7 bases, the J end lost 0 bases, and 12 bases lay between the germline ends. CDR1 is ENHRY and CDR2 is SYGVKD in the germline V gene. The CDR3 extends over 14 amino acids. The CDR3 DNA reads TGTGCCATCAAGACGGACAGAGTGAACACTGAAGCTTTCTTT. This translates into CAIKTDRVNTEAFF.

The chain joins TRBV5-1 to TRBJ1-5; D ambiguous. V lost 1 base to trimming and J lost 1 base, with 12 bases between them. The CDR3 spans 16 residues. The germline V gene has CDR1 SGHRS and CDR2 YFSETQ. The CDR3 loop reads CASSLYGPSSNQPQHF. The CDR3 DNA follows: TGCGCCAGCAGCTTGTACGGGCCCTCGAGCAATCAGCCCCAGCATTTT.

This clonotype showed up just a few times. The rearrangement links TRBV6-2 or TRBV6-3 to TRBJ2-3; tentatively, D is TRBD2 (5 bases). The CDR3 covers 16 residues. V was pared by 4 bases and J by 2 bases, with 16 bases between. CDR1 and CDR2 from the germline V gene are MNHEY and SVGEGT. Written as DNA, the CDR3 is TGTGCCAGCAGTTTGAGAAGTGGAGCGGCCACAGATACGCAGTATTTT. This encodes CASSLRSGAATDTQYF.

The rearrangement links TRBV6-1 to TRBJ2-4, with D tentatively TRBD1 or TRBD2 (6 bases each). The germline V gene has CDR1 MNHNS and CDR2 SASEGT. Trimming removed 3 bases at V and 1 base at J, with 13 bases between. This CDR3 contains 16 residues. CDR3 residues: CASSERGVWAKNIQYF. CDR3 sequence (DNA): TGTGCCAGCAGTGAGAGGGGGGTGTGGGCCAAAAACATTCAGTACTTC.

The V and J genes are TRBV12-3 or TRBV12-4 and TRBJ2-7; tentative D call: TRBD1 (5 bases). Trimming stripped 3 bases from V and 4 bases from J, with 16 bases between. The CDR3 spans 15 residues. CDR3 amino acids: CASSFSSQEGYEQYF. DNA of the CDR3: TGTGCCAGCAGTTTCAGCTCACAGGAAGGATACGAGCAGTACTTC.

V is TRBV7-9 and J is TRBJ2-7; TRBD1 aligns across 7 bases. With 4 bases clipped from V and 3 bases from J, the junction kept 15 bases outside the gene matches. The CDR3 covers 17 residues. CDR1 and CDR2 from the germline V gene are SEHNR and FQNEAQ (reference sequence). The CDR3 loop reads CASSSYRTGQLLYEQYF. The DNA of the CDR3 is TGTGCCAGCAGCTCCTACCGCACGGGACAGTTACTCTACGAGCAGTACTTC.

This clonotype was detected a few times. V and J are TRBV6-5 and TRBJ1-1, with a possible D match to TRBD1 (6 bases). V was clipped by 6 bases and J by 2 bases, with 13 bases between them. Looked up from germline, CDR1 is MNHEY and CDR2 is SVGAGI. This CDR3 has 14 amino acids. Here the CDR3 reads CASRANRANTEAFF. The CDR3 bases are TGTGCCAGCAGGGCCAACAGGGCCAACACTGAAGCTTTCTTT.

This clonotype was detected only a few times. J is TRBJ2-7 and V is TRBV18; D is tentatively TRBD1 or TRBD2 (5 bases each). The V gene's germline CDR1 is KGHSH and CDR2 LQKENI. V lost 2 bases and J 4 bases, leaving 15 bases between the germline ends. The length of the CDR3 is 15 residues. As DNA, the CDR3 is TGTGCCAGCTCACCAGTCGGGGCTACTGGGTACGAGCAGTACTTC. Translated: CASSPVGATGYEQYF. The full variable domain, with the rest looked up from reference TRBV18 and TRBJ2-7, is NAGVMQNPRHLVRRRGQEARLRCSPMKGHSHVYWYRQLPEEGLKFMVYLQKENIIDESGMPKERFSAEFPKEGPSILRIQQVVRGDSAAYFCASSPVGATGYEQYFGPGTRLTVT.

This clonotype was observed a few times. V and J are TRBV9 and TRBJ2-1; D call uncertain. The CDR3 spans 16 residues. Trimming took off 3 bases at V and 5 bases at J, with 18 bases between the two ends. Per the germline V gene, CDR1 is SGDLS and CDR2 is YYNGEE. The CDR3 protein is CASSAQSGQTHNEQFF. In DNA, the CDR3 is TGTGCCAGCAGCGCACAATCCGGGCAGACTCACAATGAGCAGTTCTTC.

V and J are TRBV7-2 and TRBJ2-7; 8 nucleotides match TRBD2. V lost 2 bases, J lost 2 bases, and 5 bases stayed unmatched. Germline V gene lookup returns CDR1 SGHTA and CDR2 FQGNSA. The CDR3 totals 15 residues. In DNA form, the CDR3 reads TGTGCCAGCAGCTTAAAGCGGGGGCAAACCTACGAGCAGTACTTC. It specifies CASSLKRGQTYEQYF.

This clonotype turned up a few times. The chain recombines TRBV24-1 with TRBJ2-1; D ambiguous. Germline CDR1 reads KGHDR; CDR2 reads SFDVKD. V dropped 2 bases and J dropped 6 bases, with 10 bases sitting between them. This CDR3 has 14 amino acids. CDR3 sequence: CATSDYVWGNEQFF. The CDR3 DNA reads TGTGCCACCAGTGATTACGTGTGGGGCAATGAGCAGTTCTTC.

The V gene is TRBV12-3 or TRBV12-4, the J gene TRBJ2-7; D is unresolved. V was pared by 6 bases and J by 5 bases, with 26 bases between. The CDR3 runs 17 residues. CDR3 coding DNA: TGTGCCAGCAGCCGTGCTATTGAGGAGCACTATCCCGACGAGCAGTACTTC. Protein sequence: CASSRAIEEHYPDEQYF.

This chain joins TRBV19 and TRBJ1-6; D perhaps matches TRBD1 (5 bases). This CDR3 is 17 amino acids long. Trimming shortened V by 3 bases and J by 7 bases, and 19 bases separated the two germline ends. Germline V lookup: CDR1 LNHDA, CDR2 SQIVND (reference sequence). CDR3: CASSMGDAAFRNSPLHF. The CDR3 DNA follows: TGTGCCAGTAGTATGGGGGACGCGGCGTTTCGAAATTCACCCCTCCACTTT.

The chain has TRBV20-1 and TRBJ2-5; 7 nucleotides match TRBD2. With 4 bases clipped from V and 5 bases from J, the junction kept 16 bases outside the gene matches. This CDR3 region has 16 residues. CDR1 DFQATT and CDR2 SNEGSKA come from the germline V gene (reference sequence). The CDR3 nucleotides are TGCAGTGCTAAGTTACAACGGGGGGTGTCCGAGGAGACCCAGTACTTC. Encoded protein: CSAKLQRGVSEETQYF.

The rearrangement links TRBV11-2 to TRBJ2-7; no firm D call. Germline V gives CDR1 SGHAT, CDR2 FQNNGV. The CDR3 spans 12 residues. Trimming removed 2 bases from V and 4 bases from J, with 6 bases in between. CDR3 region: CASSLMAYEQYF. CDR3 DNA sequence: TGTGCCAGCAGCTTAATGGCTTACGAGCAGTACTTC.

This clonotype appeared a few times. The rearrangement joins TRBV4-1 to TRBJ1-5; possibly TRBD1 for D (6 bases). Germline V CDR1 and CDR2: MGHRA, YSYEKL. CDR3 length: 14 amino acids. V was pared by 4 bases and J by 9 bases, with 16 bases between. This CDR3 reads CASSLGRGAWPQHF. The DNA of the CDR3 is TGCGCCAGCAGCCTGGGAAGGGGGGCTTGGCCCCAGCATTTT.